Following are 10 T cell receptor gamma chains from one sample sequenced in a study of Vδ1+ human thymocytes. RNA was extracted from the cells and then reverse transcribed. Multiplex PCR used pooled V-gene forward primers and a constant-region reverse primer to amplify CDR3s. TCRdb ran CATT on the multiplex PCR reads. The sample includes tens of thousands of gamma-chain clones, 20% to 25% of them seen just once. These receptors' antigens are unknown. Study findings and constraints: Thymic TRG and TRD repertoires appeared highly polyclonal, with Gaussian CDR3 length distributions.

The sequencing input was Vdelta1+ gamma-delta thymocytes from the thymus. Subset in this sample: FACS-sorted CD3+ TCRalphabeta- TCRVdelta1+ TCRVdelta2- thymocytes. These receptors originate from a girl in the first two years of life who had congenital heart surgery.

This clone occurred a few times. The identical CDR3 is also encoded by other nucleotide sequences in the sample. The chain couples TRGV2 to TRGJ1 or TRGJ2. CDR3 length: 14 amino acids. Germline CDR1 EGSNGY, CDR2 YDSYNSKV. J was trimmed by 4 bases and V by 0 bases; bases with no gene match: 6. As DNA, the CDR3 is TGTGCCACCTGGGACGGGCGAGGCTATTATAAGAAACTCTTT. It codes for CATWDGRGYYKKLF.

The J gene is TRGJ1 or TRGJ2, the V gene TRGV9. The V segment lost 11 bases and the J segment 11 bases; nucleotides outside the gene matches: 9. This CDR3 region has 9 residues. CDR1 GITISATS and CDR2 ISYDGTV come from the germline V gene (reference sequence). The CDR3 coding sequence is TGTGCCTCGATTCGGGAGAAACTCTTT. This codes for CASIREKLF.

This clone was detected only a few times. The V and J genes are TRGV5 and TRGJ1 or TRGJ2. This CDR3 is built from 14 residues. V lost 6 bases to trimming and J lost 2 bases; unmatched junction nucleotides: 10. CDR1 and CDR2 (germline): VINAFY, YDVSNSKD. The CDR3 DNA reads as TGTGCCACCTGGCAATCCGATCATTATTATAAGAAACTCTTT. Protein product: CATWQSDHYYKKLF.

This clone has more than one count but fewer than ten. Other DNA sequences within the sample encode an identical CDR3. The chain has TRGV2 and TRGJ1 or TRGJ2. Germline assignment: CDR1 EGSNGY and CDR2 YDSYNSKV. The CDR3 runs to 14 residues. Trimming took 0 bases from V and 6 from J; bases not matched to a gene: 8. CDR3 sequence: CATWDGPRGYKKLF. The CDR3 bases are TGTGCCACCTGGGACGGGCCGAGGGGTTATAAGAAACTCTTT.

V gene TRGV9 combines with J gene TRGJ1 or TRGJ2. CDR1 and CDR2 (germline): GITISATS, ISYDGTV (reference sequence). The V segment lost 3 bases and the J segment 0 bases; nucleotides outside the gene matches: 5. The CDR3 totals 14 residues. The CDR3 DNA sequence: TGTGCCTTGTGGGAGCTAACGAATTATTATAAGAAACTCTTT. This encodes CALWELTNYYKKLF.

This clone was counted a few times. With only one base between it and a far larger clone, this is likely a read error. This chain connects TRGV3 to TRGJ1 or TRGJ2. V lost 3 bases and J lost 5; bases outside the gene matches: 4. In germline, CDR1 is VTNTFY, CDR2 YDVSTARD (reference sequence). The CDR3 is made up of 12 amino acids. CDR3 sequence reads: CATWDGHYKKLF. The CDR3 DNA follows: TGTGCCACCTGGGACGGTCATTATAAGAAACTCTTT.

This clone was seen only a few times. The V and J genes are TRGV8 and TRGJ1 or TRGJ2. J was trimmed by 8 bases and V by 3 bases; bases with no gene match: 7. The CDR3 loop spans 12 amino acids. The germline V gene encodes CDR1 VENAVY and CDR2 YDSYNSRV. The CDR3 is CATWDGRDKKLF. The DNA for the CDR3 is TGTGCCACCTGGGATGGTCGGGATAAGAAACTCTTT.

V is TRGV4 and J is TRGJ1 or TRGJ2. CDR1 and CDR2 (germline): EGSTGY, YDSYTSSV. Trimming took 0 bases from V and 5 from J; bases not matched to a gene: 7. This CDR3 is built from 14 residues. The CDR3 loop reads CATWDGLWDYKKLF. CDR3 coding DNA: TGTGCCACCTGGGATGGGCTTTGGGATTATAAGAAACTCTTT.

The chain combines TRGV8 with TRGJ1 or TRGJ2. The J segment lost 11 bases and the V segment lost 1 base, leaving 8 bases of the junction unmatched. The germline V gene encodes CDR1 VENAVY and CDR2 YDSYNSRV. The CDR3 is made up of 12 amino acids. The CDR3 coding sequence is TGTGCCACCTGGGATAGCATCGGAGAGAAACTCTTT. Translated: CATWDSIGEKLF.

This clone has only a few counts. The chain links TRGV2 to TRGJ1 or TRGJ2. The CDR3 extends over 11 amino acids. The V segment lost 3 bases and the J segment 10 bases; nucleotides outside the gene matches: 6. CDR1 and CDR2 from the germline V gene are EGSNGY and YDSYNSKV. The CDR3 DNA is TGTGCCACCTGGGACATGAAGAAGAAACTCTTT. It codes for CATWDMKKKLF.